Sequencing of this TCR beta chain was carried out in a study of shared clonotypes between healthy human individuals. Overall study: Every donor yielded three CD4 naive, three CD4 memory, two CD8 naive and one CD8 memory plate.

Profiled with immunoSEQ multiplex PCR; TCRdb holds only in-frame clones, not every one. In the table there are fewer than 850,000 clones, approximately 79% of which are singletons. The CDR3 covers 20 residues. J was trimmed by 5 bases and V by 3 bases; bases with no gene match: 19. Germline V lookup: CDR1 MDHEN, CDR2 SYDVKM. Specimen: memory CD4+ T cells sorted from blood. Subset defined: CD45RA-negative fraction. This TCR came from a woman aged 30 to 39 in good health. The chain has TRBV28 and TRBJ2-5; 12 bases fit TRBD2. This CDR3 reads CASSFLGKGLAGTGRETQYF. The CDR3 DNA follows: TGTGCCAGCAGTTTTCTTGGGAAAGGACTAGCGGGAACGGGTCGGGAGACCCAGTACTTC.